These 2 T cell receptor beta chains came from one sample sequenced in a study of OX40 agonist ivuxolimab in advanced cancers. Profiling relied on immunoSEQ multiplex PCR, and the TCRdb table lists in-frame clones only, not all of them. The sample lists under 40,000 clones, about 90% occurring once. The sample here was CD4+ or CD8+ T cells sorted from blood, taken in a trial of the OX40 agonist ivuxolimab. These receptors originate from an adult with an advanced solid tumor such as melanoma, head and neck, liver or kidney cancer.

This clone showed up just once. The chain recombines TRBV5-4 with TRBJ2-7; 7 bases fit TRBD2. V lost 6 bases to trimming and J lost 0 bases; unmatched junction nucleotides: 9. Germline V gives CDR1 SGHNT, CDR2 YYREEE (reference sequence). The CDR3 totals 15 residues. CDR3 protein: CASTPWGGSSYEQYF. CDR3 nucleotides: TGTGCCAGCACCCCGTGGGGGGGTAGCTCCTACGAGCAGTACTTC.

Judged by abundance, this clone is medium-sized (0.01 to 0.1%). The V gene is TRBV19, the J gene TRBJ2-1, with no clear D. CDR1 and CDR2 from the germline V gene are LNHDA and SQIVND (reference sequence). The CDR3 is made up of 15 amino acids. Trimming pared 6 bases from V and 6 bases from J, leaving 18 bases between. This CDR3 reads CASSPDDSRGNEQFF. The CDR3 DNA is TGTGCCAGTAGCCCAGATGATAGTAGAGGCAATGAGCAGTTCTTC. Full variable domain (missing parts from reference TRBV19 and TRBJ2-1): DGGITQSPKYLFRKEGQNVTLSCEQNLNHDAMYWYRQDPGQGLRLIYYSQIVNDFQKGDIAEGYSVSREKKESFPLTVTSAQKNPTAFYLCASSPDDSRGNEQFFGPGTRLTVL.